The 6 T cell receptor beta chains below come from one sample, sequenced in a study of T cells of healthy individuals. TCRdb redid the calling of the 5' RACE reads with MiXCR, one entry per CDR3 protein. The table shows 50,000 to 55,000 distinct CDR3 sequences, with approximately 14% occurring only once. The receptors come from a human donor in good health.

This clonotype was found a few times. The chain uses TRBV11-2 and TRBJ2-7; 12 bases align to TRBD2. V lost 5 bases to trimming and J lost 0 bases; unmatched junction nucleotides: 11. The CDR3 has 18 residues. CDR1 is SGHAT and CDR2 is FQNNGV in the germline V gene. CDR3 loop: CASSLLDGTSGFSYEQYF. DNA of the CDR3: TGTGCCAGCAGCCTCCTGGATGGGACTAGCGGGTTCTCCTACGAGCAGTACTTC.

This clonotype was counted many times. This chain connects TRBV2 to TRBJ2-3; D gene ambiguous. The CDR3 covers 12 residues. CDR1 is SNHLY, CDR2 FYNNEI, per germline. Trimming left V 8 bases short and J 1 base short, with 7 bases between. Written as DNA, the CDR3 is TGTGCCAGCTTCATCGGCACAGATACGCAGTATTTT. It translates to CASFIGTDTQYF.

This clonotype was seen many times. The rearrangement uses TRBV9 and TRBJ2-5; TRBD2 agrees at 8 bases. The V and J ends lost 0 bases and 3 bases, in that order; junction bases with no gene match: 4. The CDR3 covers 15 residues. Germline V gene sequence: CDR1 SGDLS, CDR2 YYNGEE. As DNA, the CDR3 is TGTGCCAGCAGCGTAGACGGGGGGGAGGAAGAGACCCAGTACTTC. It translates to CASSVDGGEEETQYF.

This clonotype was counted ten times or more. The chain has TRBV9 and TRBJ2-2, with no clear D. In germline, CDR1 is SGDLS, CDR2 YYNGEE. The CDR3 runs to 14 residues. V lost 0 bases, J lost 4 bases, and 7 bases lay in between. The CDR3, as DNA: TGTGCCAGCAGCGTAGTAGGCACCACCGGGGAGCTGTTTTTT. It encodes CASSVVGTTGELFF.

This clonotype was observed many times. The gene calls are TRBV27 and TRBJ1-5; no firm D call. This CDR3 has 14 amino acids. Germline assignment: CDR1 MNHEY and CDR2 SMNVEV (reference sequence). Trimming cost V 2 bases and J 2 bases, with 7 bases left between them. In DNA form, the CDR3 reads TGTGCCAGCAGTTTAGGGTGGCGCAATCAGCCCCAGCATTTT. It is translated as CASSLGWRNQPQHF.

The sample holds many counts of this clonotype. The chain uses TRBV5-1 and TRBJ1-1; maybe TRBD1 (5 bases). Germline CDR1 reads SGHRS; CDR2 reads YFSETQ. Trimming pared 4 bases from V and 5 bases from J, leaving 18 bases between. This CDR3 has 15 amino acids. CDR3 DNA sequence: TGCGCCAGCAGCCTGGGGGAGACACTGGGGACTGAAGCTTTCTTT. Translation gives CASSLGETLGTEAFF.